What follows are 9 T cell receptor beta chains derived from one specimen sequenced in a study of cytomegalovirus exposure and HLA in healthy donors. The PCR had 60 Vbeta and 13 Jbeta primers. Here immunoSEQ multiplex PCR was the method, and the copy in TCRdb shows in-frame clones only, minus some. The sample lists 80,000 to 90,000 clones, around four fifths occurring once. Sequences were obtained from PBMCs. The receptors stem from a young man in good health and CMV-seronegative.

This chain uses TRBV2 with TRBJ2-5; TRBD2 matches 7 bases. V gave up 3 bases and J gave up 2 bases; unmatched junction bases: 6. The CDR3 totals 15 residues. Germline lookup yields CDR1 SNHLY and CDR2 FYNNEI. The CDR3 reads CASSDSGGWQETQYF. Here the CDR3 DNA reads TGTGCCAGCAGTGATTCCGGGGGGTGGCAAGAGACCCAGTACTTC.

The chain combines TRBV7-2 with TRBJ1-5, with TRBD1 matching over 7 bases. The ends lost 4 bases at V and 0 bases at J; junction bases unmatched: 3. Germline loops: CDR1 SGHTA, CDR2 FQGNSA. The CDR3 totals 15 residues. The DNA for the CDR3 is TGTGCCAGCAGCTCAGGGGGGAATAGCAATCAGCCCCAGCATTTT. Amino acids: CASSSGGNSNQPQHF.

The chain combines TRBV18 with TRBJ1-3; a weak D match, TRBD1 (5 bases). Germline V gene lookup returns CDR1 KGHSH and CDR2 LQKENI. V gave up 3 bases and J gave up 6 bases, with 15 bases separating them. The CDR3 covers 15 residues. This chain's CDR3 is CASSPLYRHENTIYF. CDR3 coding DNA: TGTGCCAGCTCACCCCTTTACAGGCATGAAAACACCATATATTTT. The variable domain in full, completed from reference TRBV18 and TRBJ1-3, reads NAGVMQNPRHLVRRRGQEARLRCSPMKGHSHVYWYRQLPEEGLKFMVYLQKENIIDESGMPKERFSAEFPKEGPSILRIQQVVRGDSAAYFCASSPLYRHENTIYFGEGSWLTVV.

The CDR3 loop is CASSLDRVSVEQYF. The CDR3 region has the DNA TGCGCCAGCAGCCTTGACAGGGTGTCGGTCGAGCAGTACTTC. The chain carries TRBV5-1 and TRBJ2-7, with 7 bases identical to TRBD1. Germline V lookup: CDR1 SGHRS, CDR2 YFSETQ. This CDR3 spans 14 amino acids. The V segment lost 4 bases and the J segment 6 bases; nucleotides outside the gene matches: 10.

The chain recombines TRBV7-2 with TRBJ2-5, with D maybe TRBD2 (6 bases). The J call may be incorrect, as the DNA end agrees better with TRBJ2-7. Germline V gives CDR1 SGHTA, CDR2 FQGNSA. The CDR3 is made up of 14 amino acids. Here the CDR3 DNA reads TGTGCCAGCAGCTTAGTGAGCGGGCCCTACGAGCAGTACTTC. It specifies CASSLVSGPYEQYF.

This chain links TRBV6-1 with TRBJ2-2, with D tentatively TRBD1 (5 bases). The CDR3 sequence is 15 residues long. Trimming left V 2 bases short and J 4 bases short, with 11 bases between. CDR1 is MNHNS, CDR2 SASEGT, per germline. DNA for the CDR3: TGTGCCAGCAGTGAAAACGAAGGGGTCACCGGGGAGCTGTTTTTT. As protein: CASSENEGVTGELFF.

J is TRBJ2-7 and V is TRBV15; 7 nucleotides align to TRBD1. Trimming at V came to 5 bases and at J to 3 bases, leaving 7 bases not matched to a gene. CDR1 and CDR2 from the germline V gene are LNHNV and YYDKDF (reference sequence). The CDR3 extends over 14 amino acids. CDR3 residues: CATSPDRRNYEQYF. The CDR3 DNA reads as TGTGCCACCAGCCCGGACAGGAGGAACTACGAGCAGTACTTC.

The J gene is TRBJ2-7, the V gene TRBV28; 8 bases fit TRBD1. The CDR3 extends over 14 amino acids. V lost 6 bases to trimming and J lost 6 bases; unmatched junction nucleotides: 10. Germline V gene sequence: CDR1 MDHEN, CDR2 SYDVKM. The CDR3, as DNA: TGTGCCAGCAGACCCCTGTCAGGGGGCTCCGAGCAGTACTTC. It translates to CASRPLSGGSEQYF.

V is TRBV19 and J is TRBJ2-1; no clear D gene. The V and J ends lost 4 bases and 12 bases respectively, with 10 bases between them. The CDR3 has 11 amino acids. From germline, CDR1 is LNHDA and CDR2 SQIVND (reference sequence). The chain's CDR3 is CASSTRVGQFF. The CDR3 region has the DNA TGTGCCAGTAGTACTCGGGTAGGGCAGTTCTTC.